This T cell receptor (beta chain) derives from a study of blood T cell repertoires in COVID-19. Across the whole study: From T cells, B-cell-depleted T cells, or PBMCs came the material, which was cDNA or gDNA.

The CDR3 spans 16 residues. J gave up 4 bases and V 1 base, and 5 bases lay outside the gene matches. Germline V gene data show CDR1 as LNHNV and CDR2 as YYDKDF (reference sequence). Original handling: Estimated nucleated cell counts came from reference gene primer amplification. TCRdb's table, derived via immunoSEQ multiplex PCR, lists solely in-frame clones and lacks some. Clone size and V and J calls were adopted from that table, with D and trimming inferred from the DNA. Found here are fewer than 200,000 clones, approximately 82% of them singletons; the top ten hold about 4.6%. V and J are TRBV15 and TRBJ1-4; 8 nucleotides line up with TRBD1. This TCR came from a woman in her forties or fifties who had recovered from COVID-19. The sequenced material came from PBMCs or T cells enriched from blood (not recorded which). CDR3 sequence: CATSRGGTGHNEKLFF. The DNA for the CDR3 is TGTGCCACCAGCAGAGGCGGGACAGGCCATAATGAAAAACTGTTTTTT.